Here is one T cell receptor (beta chain) with its context. Antigen: not known. Researchers ran the PCR with 60 Vbeta and 13 Jbeta primers. Profiled with immunoSEQ multiplex PCR; TCRdb holds only in-frame clones, not every one. Recorded for this sample: around 140,000 clones. This record belongs to a study of cytomegalovirus exposure and HLA in healthy donors. Points from the study as a whole: One later analysis reportedly identified an Asian-associated ancestry cluster that showed fewer N-insertions than the roughly 620-donor mean. What a later analysis showed was that several of the most significant clusters appeared linked to common viral pathogens.

Trimming cost V 5 bases and J 6 bases; bases outside gene matches: 3. Germline V gene data show CDR1 as SGDLS and CDR2 as YYNGEE. The CDR3 has 14 amino acids. Material: PBMCs. The sequence was collected from a woman between 45 and 60 years old in good health and CMV-seronegative. The chain joins TRBV9 to TRBJ2-3; 13 bases are a match to TRBD2. The CDR3 here is CASSGLAGVDTQYF. The CDR3 DNA sequence: TGTGCCAGCAGTGGACTAGCGGGAGTCGATACGCAGTATTTT.